This T cell receptor beta chain comes out of a study of glioma-infiltrating T cells (dated by TCRdb to about 2016). Regarding the research as a whole: Glioma tissue, non-neoplastic brain tissue and matched peripheral blood mononuclear cells were used as sources from which TCR alpha- and beta-chain repertoires were sequenced. The paired cohort comprised three low-grade glioma patients, eight or nine primary glioblastoma patients and three non-glioma patients contributing non-neoplastic brain tissue. Each tissue-infiltrating repertoire was compared with the same patient's peripheral blood repertoire to measure divergence between tissue and blood T-cell populations. On the study overall, not on this receptor specifically: Small numbers underpinned the group comparisons: under ten glioblastoma patients, three low-grade glioma patients and three non-neoplastic patients. In non-neoplastic patients, VJ-independent divergence between tissue and blood fell below expectation, whereas in all gliomas, and especially in low-grade gliomas, the divergence rose above expectation. Tissue and blood shared very few CDR3 sequences, a result attributed to high CDR3 diversity and limited sampling.

This clonotype was recorded a few times. Its antigen remains undetermined. Per-nucleotide qualities are absent, and no much larger clonotype sits a single base away. Reading the germline V gene (reference sequence) gives CDR1 DFQATT and CDR2 SNEGSKA. The cysteine opens and the phenylalanine closes a CDR3 of 15 amino acids. The read is trimmed to its CDR3 DNA, 45 bases read in frame from base 1. The V and J ends are trimmed by 5 bases and 2 bases, leaving 18 bases between them. The iRepertoire nested amplicon-rescue multiplex PCR (arm-PCR) platform was used to amplify TCR alpha and beta CDR3 regions from RNA. The input for one-step reverse transcription and amplification was about 85-400 ng of either tissue mRNA or PBMC total RNA. Following bead purification, Illumina adapters were added through a secondary multiplex PCR, and the libraries were then gel-purified between 200 and 400 bp. Demultiplexing relied on internal 6-nucleotide barcodes carried by the libraries. The libraries were sequenced on an Illumina MiSeq using 2x220 or 2x250 nucleotide paired-end reads. Concerning the study's data processing: FLASH 1.2.11 was used to merge paired reads, and BWA-MEM then aligned the reads to the GRCh37 human genome before TRA and TRB reads were extracted. An IMGT-derived reference of cassette sequences and CDR3 motifs, with pseudogenes included, was used for V and J assignment. Reads were translated in three frames, and productive CDR3s were defined as those with a C...FGXG motif and no stop codons. Unique combinations of V-J cassette pair and CDR3 amino acid sequence were defined as clonotypes. Hamming distance filtering was applied to reads, with thresholds set by the sequence error rate of each sample in mapped regions. TCRdb handled the public reads itself, with Q25 trimming in fastp and clone calling in MiXCR, and kept productive beta chains. CDR3 protein sequences are deduplicated, and each keeps its most common genes and DNA. These V and J calls derive from TCRdb rather than the authors' analysis. Within this sample are approximately 130,000 distinct CDR3 sequences, with about 25% of them counted one time only. The ten largest make up approximately 26% of the sample.

This clonotype was obtained from a human donor with low-grade glioma or glioblastoma, undergoing nonglioma brain surgery, or in good health (not recorded which). Recombination connected TRBV20-1 to TRBJ1-1; TRBD1 is a weak D gene call, 5 bases matching. Material: glioma tissue, nonneoplastic brain tissue, or PBMCs (not recorded which). For the CDR3, the sequence is CSAGTLPTANTEAFF. In nucleotides, the sequence is TGCAGTGCTGGGACCCTCCCGACAGCCAACACTGAAGCTTTCTTT.